These T cell receptor beta chains were read from a single sample in a study of T cell therapy after organ transplantation. These TCRs' antigens remain unknown. Sequenced by immunoSEQ multiplex PCR; TCRdb stores in-frame clones only, minus some. Among thousands of clones, approximately 81% were seen once, and the ten largest hold about 29%. The sequencing used CD8+ T cells from blood, collected after autologous CMV-specific T cell therapy. The receptors were gathered from a human patient who had received a solid organ transplant and had CMV disease. The graft donor may account for some of the T cells. The CDR3 runs from the conserved cysteine through the conserved F or W. D genes are given only for firm matches. Some rows have no size entry. The others give once, few or many, or a class for an expanded clone.

-,-,TRBV7-3,TRBJ2-2,CASSLSGTGELFF,TGTGCCAGCAGCTTATCGGGGACCGGGGAGCTGTTTTTT
-,-,TRBV6-7,TRBJ2-7,CASSWDTALEQYF,TGTGCCAGCAGCTGGGACACCGCGTTGGAGCAGTACTTC
-,TRBD2,TRBV29-1,TRBJ2-7,CSVGGGEVYEQYF,TGCAGCGTCGGGGGAGGGGAGGTCTACGAGCAGTACTTC
-,-,TRBV25-1,TRBJ2-7,CASSGTDFEQYF,TGTGCCAGCAGTGGAACAGATTTCGAGCAGTACTTC
-,-,TRBV11-2,TRBJ2-5,CASSLDRETQYF,TGTGCCAGCAGCTTAGATCGGGAGACCCAGTACTTC
-,-,TRBV25-1,TRBJ1-2,CASSEYEEVYGYTF,TGTGCCAGCAGTGAATATGAGGAAGTCTATGGCTACACCTTC
few,-,TRBV28,TRBJ2-7,CASSPPLEGGSYEQYF,TGTGCCAGCAGTCCCCCGTTGGAGGGCGGGTCCTACGAGCAGTACTTC
-,-,TRBV28,TRBJ2-7,CASSLTQSSYEQYF,TGTGCCAGCAGTTTAACCCAAAGCTCCTACGAGCAGTACTTC
-,-,TRBV4-3,TRBJ2-7,CASGQTPSGTSYEQYF,TGCGCCAGCGGCCAGACCCCAAGCGGAACCTCCTACGAGCAGTACTTC
-,-,TRBV9,TRBJ2-3,CASSVASGYWTDTQYF,TGTGCCAGCAGCGTAGCGAGCGGGTATTGGACAGATACGCAGTATTTT
large,TRBD1,TRBV2,TRBJ1-5,CASAPQRDRGYSNQPQHF,TGTGCCAGCGCCCCCCAGCGGGACAGGGGATACAGCAATCAGCCCCAGCATTTT
-,TRBD1,TRBV6-1,TRBJ1-1,CAISESATGARDTEAFF,TGTGCCATCAGTGAGTCCGCGACAGGGGCGCGGGACACTGAAGCTTTCTTT
few,TRBD2,TRBV9,TRBJ2-7,CASSVDGGVEQYF,TGTGCCAGCAGCGTAGACGGGGGGGTTGAGCAGTACTTC
-,TRBD1,TRBV6-4,TRBJ2-2,CASSGQDTGELFF,TGCGCCAGCAGTGGACAGGACACCGGGGAGCTGTTTTTT
-,-,TRBV5-6,TRBJ1-6,CASSFSNSPLHF,TGTGCCAGCAGCTTTAGCAATTCACCCCTCCACTTT
-,-,TRBV28,TRBJ1-5,CASSLFQGSSYSQHF,TGTGCCAGCAGTTTATTTCAGGGGTCCTCCTATTCCCAGCATTTT
-,-,TRBV15,TRBJ2-1,CATSRLLRTRYNEQFF,TGTGCCACCAGCAGACTACTCAGGACGAGATACAATGAGCAGTTCTTC
-,-,TRBV19,TRBJ1-2,CASSIYEGNYGYTF,TGTGCCAGTAGTATCTACGAGGGTAACTATGGCTACACCTTC
once,-,TRBV6-5,TRBJ2-3,CASCERGRWTDTQYF,TGTGCCAGCTGCGAGAGGGGTCGGTGGACAGATACGCAGTATTTT
-,-,TRBV4-3,TRBJ1-5,CASSQDFEGGQPQHF,TGCGCCAGCAGCCAAGATTTTGAGGGGGGTCAGCCCCAGCATTTT
-,-,TRBV7-2,TRBJ2-7,CASSLGGGLYEQYF,TGTGCCAGCAGCTTAGGGGGAGGACTCTACGAGCAGTACTTC
-,TRBD1,TRBV2,TRBJ1-5,CASSDQAGTGLEGNQPQHF,TGTGCCAGCAGTGACCAAGCCGGGACAGGGTTGGAGGGTAATCAGCCCCAGCATTTT
-,-,TRBV9,TRBJ2-1,CASSPVQANEQFF,TGTGCCAGCAGCCCAGTCCAGGCCAATGAGCAGTTCTTC
-,TRBD2,TRBV2,TRBJ2-7,CASIGLAGFYEQYF,TGTGCCAGCATTGGACTAGCGGGGTTCTACGAGCAGTACTTC
-,-,TRBV5-6,TRBJ2-7,CASSEAVYEQYF,TGTGCCAGCAGTGAAGCGGTATACGAGCAGTACTTC
-,TRBD1,TRBV5-5,TRBJ1-5,CASSGSTGDNQPQHF,TGTGCCAGCAGCGGATCTACAGGGGACAATCAGCCCCAGCATTTT
-,TRBD1,TRBV19,TRBJ1-5,CASSIDDGQGALNQPQHF,TGTGCCAGTAGTATAGACGACGGACAGGGGGCCCTCAATCAGCCCCAGCATTTT
-,-,TRBV6-6,TRBJ2-5,CASSYSETQYF,TGTGCCAGCAGTTACTCGGAGACCCAGTACTTC